The rows below give T cell receptor beta chains drawn from one sample of a study of blood T cell repertoires in COVID-19. TCRdb's copy holds only in-frame clones and misses some; the assay was immunoSEQ multiplex PCR. Of around 390,000 clones in the sample, about 83% were seen once. The specimen sequenced was PBMCs or T cells enriched from blood (not recorded which). The receptors here all came from a woman aged 45-65 years who had recovered from COVID-19. The CDR3 runs from the conserved cysteine through the conserved F or W. D genes are given only for firm matches. Rows give clone size only sometimes, using once, few, many, or a class for an expanded clone.

J gene	clone size	V gene	D gene	CDR3 protein	CDR3 DNA
TRBJ2-1	NA	TRBV3-1/TRBV3-2	NA	CASSQGNPWGGNEQFF	TGTGCCAGCAGCCAAGGCAACCCCTGGGGAGGCAATGAGCAGTTCTTC
TRBJ1-2	NA	TRBV27	TRBD1	CASSSGQYYGYTF	TGTGCCAGCAGTTCGGGACAGTACTATGGCTACACCTTC
TRBJ1-1	NA	TRBV29-1	TRBD1	CSAETGQGTEAFF	TGCAGCGCAGAGACAGGGCAGGGCACTGAAGCTTTCTTT
TRBJ2-7	NA	TRBV7-2	TRBD2	CASSQPGTRSYEQYF	TGTGCCAGCAGCCAACCCGGGACTAGGTCTTACGAGCAGTACTTC
TRBJ1-2	NA	TRBV19	NA	CASSRQTPVYGYTF	TGTGCCAGTAGCCGACAGACACCCGTCTATGGCTACACCTTC
TRBJ1-1	NA	TRBV10-3	NA	CAITTGQYTEAFF	TGTGCCATCACCACCGGACAGTACACTGAAGCTTTCTTT
TRBJ1-2	NA	TRBV6-5	NA	CALLLYGYTF	TGTGCCCTCCTTTTATATGGCTACACCTTC
TRBJ1-2	NA	TRBV4-1	TRBD1	CASSPLGTGAYGYTF	TGCGCCAGCAGCCCCCTTGGGACAGGGGCCTATGGCTACACCTTC
TRBJ1-6	NA	TRBV7-2	NA	CASSLVHRPAYNSPLHF	TGTGCCAGCAGCTTAGTACACAGGCCCGCCTATAATTCACCCCTCCACTTT
TRBJ1-1	NA	TRBV28	NA	CASISEAMNTEAFF	TGTGCCAGCATTAGTGAGGCGATGAACACTGAAGCTTTCTTT
TRBJ1-6	NA	TRBV6-5	NA	CASRTLGQRNSPLHF	TGTGCCAGCAGAACCCTAGGACAGCGGAATTCACCCCTCCACTTT
TRBJ1-5	NA	TRBV28	TRBD1	CASSSQTGAGVQPQHF	TGTGCCAGCAGTTCCCAGACAGGGGCGGGAGTTCAGCCCCAGCATTTT
TRBJ1-1	once	TRBV20-1	TRBD1	CSASQGQGAFF	TGCAGTGCTAGCCAAGGACAGGGAGCTTTCTTT
TRBJ2-7	NA	TRBV4-1	TRBD1	CASSQTTGDVYEQYF	TGCGCCAGCAGCCAGACGACAGGGGACGTCTACGAGCAGTACTTC
TRBJ1-2	NA	TRBV4-3	TRBD1	CASSQAGGLGYTF	TGCGCCAGCAGCCAAGCAGGGGGCCTCGGCTACACCTTC
TRBJ1-1	NA	TRBV5-1	NA	CASSLTVNTEAFF	TGCGCCAGCAGCTTGACAGTGAACACTGAAGCTTTCTTT
TRBJ2-1	NA	TRBV24-1	TRBD1	CATSATGTGYNEQFF	TGTGCCACCAGTGCGACCGGGACAGGGTACAATGAGCAGTTCTTC
TRBJ1-1	NA	TRBV27	NA	CASSSSLLQAEAFF	TGTGCCAGCAGTTCCTCCCTACTACAGGCTGAAGCTTTCTTT
TRBJ1-4	NA	TRBV19	TRBD1	CASSARVDRANEKLFF	TGTGCCAGTAGTGCCCGTGTGGACAGGGCTAATGAAAAACTGTTTTTT
TRBJ1-2	NA	TRBV19	TRBD1	CASSIEEGAGRGYTF	TGTGCCAGTAGTATAGAAGAGGGGGCGGGGCGCGGCTACACCTTC
TRBJ2-7	NA	TRBV7-2	TRBD1	CASSLGLRGLAPLGEQYF	TGTGCCAGCAGCTTAGGACTAAGGGGGCTAGCTCCTCTGGGAGAGCAGTACTTC
TRBJ1-6	NA	TRBV2	NA	CASSHITTGSSYNSPLHF	TGTGCCAGCAGTCATATAACGACGGGGAGCTCCTATAATTCACCCCTCCACTTT
TRBJ1-1	NA	TRBV14	NA	CASSQWDKNTEAFF	TGTGCCAGCAGCCAATGGGACAAAAACACTGAAGCTTTCTTT
TRBJ1-2	few	TRBV19	TRBD1	CASSTRDSRNYGYTF	TGTGCCAGTAGTACACGGGACAGTCGAAACTATGGCTACACCTTC
TRBJ2-7	NA	TRBV9	NA	CASSVMSGSEQYF	TGTGCCAGCAGCGTAATGTCAGGGTCCGAGCAGTACTTC
TRBJ1-6	NA	TRBV28	NA	CASRPDSPVDSPLHF	TGTGCCAGCAGACCCGACTCCCCCGTGGATTCACCCCTCCACTTT
TRBJ2-2	NA	TRBV19	TRBD1	CASSTTGGTTTGELFF	TGTGCCAGTAGTACCACAGGGGGTACGACCACCGGGGAGCTGTTTTTT
TRBJ1-1	NA	TRBV7-9	TRBD1	CASSPRQGHRNTEAFF	TGTGCCAGCAGCCCCCGACAGGGGCATAGGAACACTGAAGCTTTCTTT
TRBJ1-2	NA	TRBV27	NA	CASLSRQGSYGYTF	TGTGCCAGCTTATCTAGGCAGGGTAGCTATGGCTACACCTTC
TRBJ2-7	NA	TRBV27	TRBD2	CASTGTSGPYEQYF	TGTGCCAGCACCGGGACTAGCGGGCCCTACGAGCAGTACTTC
TRBJ2-7	NA	TRBV7-6	TRBD1	CASSFDRVHEQYF	TGTGCCAGCAGCTTTGACAGGGTACACGAGCAGTACTTC